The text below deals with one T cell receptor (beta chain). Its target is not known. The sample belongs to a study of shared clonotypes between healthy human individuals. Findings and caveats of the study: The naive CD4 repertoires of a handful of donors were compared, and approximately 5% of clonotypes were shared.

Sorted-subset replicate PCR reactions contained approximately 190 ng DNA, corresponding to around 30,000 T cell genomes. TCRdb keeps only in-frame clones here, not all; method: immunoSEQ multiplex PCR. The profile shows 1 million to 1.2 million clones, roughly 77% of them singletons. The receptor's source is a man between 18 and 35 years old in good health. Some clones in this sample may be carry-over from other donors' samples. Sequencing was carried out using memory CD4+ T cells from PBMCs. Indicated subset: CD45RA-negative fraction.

The CDR3 region has the DNA TGTGCCAGCAGCCGCTCAGGACAGTCTAGCACAGATACGCAGTATTTT. Protein: CASSRSGQSSTDTQYF. The genes are TRBV16 and TRBJ2-3; tentative D call: TRBD1 (6 bases). The CDR3 has 16 amino acids. The V gene's germline CDR1 is KGHSY and CDR2 FQNENV. V lost 4 bases and J 0 bases, leaving 14 bases between the germline ends.